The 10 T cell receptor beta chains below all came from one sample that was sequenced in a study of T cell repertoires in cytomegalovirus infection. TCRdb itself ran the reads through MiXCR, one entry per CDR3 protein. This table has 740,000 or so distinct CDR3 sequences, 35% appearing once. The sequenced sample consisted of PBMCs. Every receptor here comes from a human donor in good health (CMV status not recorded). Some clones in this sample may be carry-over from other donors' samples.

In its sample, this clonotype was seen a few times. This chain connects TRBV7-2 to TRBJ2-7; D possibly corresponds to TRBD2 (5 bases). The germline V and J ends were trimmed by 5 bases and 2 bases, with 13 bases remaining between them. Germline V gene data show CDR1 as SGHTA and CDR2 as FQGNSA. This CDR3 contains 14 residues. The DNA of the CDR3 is TGTGCCAGCAGCCGCCCCCCGGGAACCTACGAGCAGTACTTC. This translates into CASSRPPGTYEQYF.

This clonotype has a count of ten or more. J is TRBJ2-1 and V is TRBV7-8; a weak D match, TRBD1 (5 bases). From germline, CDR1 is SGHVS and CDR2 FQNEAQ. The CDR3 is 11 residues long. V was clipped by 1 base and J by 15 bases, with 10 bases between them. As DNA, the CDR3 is TGTGCCAGCAGCTTAGGGACACAAGTGTTCTTC. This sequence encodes CASSLGTQVFF.

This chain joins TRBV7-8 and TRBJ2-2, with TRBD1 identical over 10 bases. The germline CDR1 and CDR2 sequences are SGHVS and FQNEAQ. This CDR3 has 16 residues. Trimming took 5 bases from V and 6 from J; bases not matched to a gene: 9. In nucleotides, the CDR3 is TGTGCCAGCAGCCTGAGGACAGGGGGGATGGCCGGGGAGCTGTTTTTT. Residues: CASSLRTGGMAGELFF.

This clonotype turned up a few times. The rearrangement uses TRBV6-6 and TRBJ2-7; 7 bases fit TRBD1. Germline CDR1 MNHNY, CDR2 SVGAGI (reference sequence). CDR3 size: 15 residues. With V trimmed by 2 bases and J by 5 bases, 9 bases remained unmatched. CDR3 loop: CASSYRTGPSHEQYF. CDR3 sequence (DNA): TGTGCCAGCAGTTACAGGACAGGTCCTAGCCACGAGCAGTACTTC.

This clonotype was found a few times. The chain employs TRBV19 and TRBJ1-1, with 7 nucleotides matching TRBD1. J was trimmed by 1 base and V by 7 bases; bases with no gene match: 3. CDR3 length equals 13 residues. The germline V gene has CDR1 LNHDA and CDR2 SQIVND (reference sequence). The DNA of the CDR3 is TGTGCCAGTACCCCAGGGGGGAACACTGAAGCTTTCTTT. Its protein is CASTPGGNTEAFF.

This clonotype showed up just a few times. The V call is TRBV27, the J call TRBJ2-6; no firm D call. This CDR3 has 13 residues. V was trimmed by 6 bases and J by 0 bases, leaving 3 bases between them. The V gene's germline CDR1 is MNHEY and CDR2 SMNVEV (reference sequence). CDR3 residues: CASRSSGANVLTF. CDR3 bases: TGTGCCAGCAGGAGCTCTGGGGCCAACGTCCTGACTTTC.

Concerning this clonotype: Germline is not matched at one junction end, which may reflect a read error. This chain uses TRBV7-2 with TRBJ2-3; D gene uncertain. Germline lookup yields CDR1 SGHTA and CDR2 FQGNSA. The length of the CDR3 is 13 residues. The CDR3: CASSAAPADTQFW. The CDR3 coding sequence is TGTGCCAGCAGCGCGGCCCCCGCAGATACGCAGTTTTGG.

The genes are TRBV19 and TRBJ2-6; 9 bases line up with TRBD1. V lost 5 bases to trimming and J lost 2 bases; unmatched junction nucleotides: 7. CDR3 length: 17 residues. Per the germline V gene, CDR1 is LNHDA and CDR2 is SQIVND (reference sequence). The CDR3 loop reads CASSAGQGTPGANVLTF. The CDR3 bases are TGTGCCAGTAGTGCCGGACAGGGGACCCCTGGGGCCAACGTCCTGACTTTC.

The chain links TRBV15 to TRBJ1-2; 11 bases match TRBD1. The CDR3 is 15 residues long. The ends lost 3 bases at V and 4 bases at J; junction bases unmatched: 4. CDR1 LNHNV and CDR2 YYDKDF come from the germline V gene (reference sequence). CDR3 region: CATSRRTGGVYGYTF. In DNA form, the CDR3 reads TGTGCCACCAGCAGGCGGACAGGGGGCGTCTATGGCTACACCTTC.

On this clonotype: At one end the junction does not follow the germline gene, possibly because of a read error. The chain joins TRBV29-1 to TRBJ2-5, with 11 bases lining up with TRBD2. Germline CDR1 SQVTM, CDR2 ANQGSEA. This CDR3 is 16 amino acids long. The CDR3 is CSAEDRTSGGQETQYF. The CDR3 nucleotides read TGCAGCGCTGAAGATCGAACTAGCGGGGGCCAAGAGACCCAGTACTTC.